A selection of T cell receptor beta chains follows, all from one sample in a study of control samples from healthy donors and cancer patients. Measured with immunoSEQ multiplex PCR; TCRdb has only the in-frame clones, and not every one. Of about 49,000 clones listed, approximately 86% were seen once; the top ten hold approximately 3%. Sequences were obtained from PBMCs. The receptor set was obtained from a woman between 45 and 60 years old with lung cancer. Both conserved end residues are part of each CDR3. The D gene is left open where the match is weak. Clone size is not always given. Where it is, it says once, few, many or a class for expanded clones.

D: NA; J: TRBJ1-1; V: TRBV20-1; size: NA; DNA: TGCAGTGCCCAGGACAGAAATGAAGCTTTCTTT; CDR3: CSAQDRNEAFF
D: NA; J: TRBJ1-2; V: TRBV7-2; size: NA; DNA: TGTGCCAGCAGCTCGAGGGCAGAAAATGGCTACACCTTC; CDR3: CASSSRAENGYTF
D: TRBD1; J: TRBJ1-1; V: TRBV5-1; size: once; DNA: TGCGCCAGCAGCTTGCCCCAGGGGGGAGCCAACACTGAAGCTTTCTTT; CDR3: CASSLPQGGANTEAFF
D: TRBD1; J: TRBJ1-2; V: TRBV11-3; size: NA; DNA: TGTGCCAGCAGCGCTATGACAGGGGCTAACTATGGCTACACCTTC; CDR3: CASSAMTGANYGYTF
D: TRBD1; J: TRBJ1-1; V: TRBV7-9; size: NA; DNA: TGTGCCAGCAGCCGGCCGGGGACAGTCAACTTCCCTGAAGCTTTCTTT; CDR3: CASSRPGTVNFPEAFF
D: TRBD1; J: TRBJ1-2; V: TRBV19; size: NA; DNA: TGTGCCAGTAGTCCCCAACTACAGGGGTCCGGCGGCTACACCTTC; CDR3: CASSPQLQGSGGYTF
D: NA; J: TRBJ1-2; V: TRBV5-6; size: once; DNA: TGTGCCAGCAGCCTCTCAAGGGGTTGGAACTATGGCTACACCTTC; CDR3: CASSLSRGWNYGYTF
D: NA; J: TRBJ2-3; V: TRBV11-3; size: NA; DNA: TGTGCCAGCAGCTTATATTTCGGTCCCAGCACAGATACGCAGTATTTT; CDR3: CASSLYFGPSTDTQYF
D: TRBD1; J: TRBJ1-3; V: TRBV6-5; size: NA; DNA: TGTGCCAGCAGTCGAGACAGGGTTACTGGAAACACCATATATTTT; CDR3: CASSRDRVTGNTIYF
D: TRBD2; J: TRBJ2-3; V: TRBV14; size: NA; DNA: TGTGCCAGCAGCCCCGGGGGGGCCAAACATACGCAGTATTTT; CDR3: CASSPGGAKHTQYF
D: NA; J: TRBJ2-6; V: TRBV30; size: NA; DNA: TGTGCCTGGAGTGTCCCCAGTACCGCATTCTCTGGGGCCAACGTCCTGACTTTC; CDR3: CAWSVPSTAFSGANVLTF
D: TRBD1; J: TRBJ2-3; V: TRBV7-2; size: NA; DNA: TGTGCCAGCAGTCTAAACAGGGGACAAGATACGCAGTATTTT; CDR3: CASSLNRGQDTQYF
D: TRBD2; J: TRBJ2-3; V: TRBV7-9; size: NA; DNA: TGTGCCAGCAGCTCTCGACTAGCAAAAGATACGCAGTATTTT; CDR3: CASSSRLAKDTQYF
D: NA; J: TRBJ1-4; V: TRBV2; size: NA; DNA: TGTGCCAGCAGAAATATTGGTTCTAATGAAAAACTGTTTTTT; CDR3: CASRNIGSNEKLFF
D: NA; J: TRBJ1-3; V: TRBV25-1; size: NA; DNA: TGTGCCAGCAGTGATTGGGGACCAGGCTGGTATTTT; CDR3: CASSDWGPGWYF
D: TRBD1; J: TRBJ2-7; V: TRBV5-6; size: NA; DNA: TGTGCCAGCAGTTCGGACAGGGCCTACGAGCAGTACTTC; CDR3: CASSSDRAYEQYF
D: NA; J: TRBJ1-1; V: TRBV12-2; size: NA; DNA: TGTGCAAGTCGCTTAGAGTCGGCAGTTTTAGAGAACACTGAAGCTTTCTTT; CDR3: CASRLESAVLENTEAFF
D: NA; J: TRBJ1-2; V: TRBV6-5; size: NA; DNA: TGTGCCAGCAGTCGACAGCTAAACTATGGCTACACCTTC; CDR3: CASSRQLNYGYTF
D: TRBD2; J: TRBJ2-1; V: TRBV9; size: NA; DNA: TGTGCCAGCCAGCCCCCCCGACCGACTAGCGGGACACTCAACAACAATGAGCAGTTCTTC; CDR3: CASQPPRPTSGTLNNNEQFF
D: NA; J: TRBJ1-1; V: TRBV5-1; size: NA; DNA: TGCGCCAGCAGTATCGCCCCGGGACCGTTGAACACTGAAGCTTTCTTT; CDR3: CASSIAPGPLNTEAFF
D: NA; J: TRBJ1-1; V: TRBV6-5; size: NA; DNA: TGTGCCAGCTCCCCGACACAGGACACTGAAGCCTTCTTT; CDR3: CASSPTQDTEAFF
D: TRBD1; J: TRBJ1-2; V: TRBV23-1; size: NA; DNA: TGCGCCAGCAGTCAACCCTACAGGGGCGCCAACTATGGCTACACCTTC; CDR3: CASSQPYRGANYGYTF
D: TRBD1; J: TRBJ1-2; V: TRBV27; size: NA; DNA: TGTGCCAGCAGATCACAGGGGGAATATGGCTACACCTTC; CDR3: CASRSQGEYGYTF
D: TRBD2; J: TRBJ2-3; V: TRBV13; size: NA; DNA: TGTGCCAGCAGCACACCTAGCGGACTCACAGATACGCAGTATTTT; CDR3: CASSTPSGLTDTQYF
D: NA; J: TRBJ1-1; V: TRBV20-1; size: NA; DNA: TGCAGTGCTAGTTTCCCGGGACAAGCAATGAACACTGAAGCTTTCTTT; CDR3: CSASFPGQAMNTEAFF
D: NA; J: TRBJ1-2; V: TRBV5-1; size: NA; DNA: TGCGCCAGCAGCTTGGAAGCGGTTGACGGCTACACCTTC; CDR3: CASSLEAVDGYTF
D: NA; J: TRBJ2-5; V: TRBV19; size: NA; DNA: TGTGCCGCAGAGGACACACGGCAAGAGACCCAGTACTTC; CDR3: CAAEDTRQETQYF
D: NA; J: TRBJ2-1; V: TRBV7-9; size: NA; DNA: TGTGCCAGCAGCTTAGGGCAGGGCTCCTACAATGAGCAGTTCTTC; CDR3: CASSLGQGSYNEQFF
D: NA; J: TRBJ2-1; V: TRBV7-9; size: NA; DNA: TGTGCCAGCAGCTTATCCCTACTAGCCTTGGGGGACGATGAGCAGTTCTTC; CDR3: CASSLSLLALGDDEQFF
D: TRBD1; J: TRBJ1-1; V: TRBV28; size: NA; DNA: TGTGCCAGCAGTTGGGGACAGCTTACTGAAGCTTTCTTT; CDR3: CASSWGQLTEAFF
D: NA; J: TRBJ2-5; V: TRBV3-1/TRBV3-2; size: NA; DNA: TGTGCCAGCAGCCTAGGGACTGATCAAGGTCCCCAGTACTTC; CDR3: CASSLGTDQGPQYF
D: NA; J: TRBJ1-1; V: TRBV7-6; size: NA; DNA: TGTGCCAGCAGCTTAGCATCCGGGCCCACTGAAGCTTTCTTT; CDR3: CASSLASGPTEAFF
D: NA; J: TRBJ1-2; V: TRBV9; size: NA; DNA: TGTGCCAGCAGGTCCGAGGGAACCTATGGCTACACCTTC; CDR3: CASRSEGTYGYTF
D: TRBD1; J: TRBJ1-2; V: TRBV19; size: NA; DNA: TGTGCCAGTAGTCCCGGGACAGGGGCCAACTATGGCTACACCTTC; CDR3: CASSPGTGANYGYTF
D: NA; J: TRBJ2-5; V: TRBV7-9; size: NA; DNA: TGTGCCAGCAGCTCCCCGGACCTAGAAGAGACCCAGTACTTC; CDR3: CASSSPDLEETQYF
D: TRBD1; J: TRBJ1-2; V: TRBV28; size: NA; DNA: TGTGCCAGCAGTTTGCCAGGGGGGACGTATGGCTACACCTTC; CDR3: CASSLPGGTYGYTF